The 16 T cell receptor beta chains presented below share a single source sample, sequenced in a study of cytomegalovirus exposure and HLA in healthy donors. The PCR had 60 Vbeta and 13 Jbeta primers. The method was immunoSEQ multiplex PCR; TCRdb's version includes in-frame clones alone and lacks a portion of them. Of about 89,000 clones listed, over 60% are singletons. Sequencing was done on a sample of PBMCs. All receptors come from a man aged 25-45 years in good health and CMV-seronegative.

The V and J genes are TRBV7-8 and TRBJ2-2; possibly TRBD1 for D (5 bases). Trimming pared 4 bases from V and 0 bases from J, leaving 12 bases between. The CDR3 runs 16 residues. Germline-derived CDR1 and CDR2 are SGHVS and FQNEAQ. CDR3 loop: CASSSQGFANTGELFF. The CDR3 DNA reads TGTGCCAGCAGCTCTCAGGGCTTCGCGAACACCGGGGAGCTGTTTTTT.

The CDR3 DNA reads TGTGCCAGCAGTGCGGGAGGGGGCGGCTACACCTTC. Translating gives CASSAGGGGYTF. The chain combines TRBV7-8 with TRBJ1-2; 7 bases fit TRBD1. CDR3 size: 12 residues. V lost 6 bases and J lost 8; bases outside the gene matches: 6. CDR1 SGHVS and CDR2 FQNEAQ come from the germline V gene. Looking up the rest from reference TRBV7-8 and TRBJ1-2 gives the full variable domain: GAGVSQSPRYKVAKRGQDVALRCDPISGHVSLFWYQQALGQGPEFLTYFQNEAQLDKSGLPSDRFFAERPEGSVSTLKIQRTQQEDSAVYLCASSAGGGGYTFGSGTRLTVV.

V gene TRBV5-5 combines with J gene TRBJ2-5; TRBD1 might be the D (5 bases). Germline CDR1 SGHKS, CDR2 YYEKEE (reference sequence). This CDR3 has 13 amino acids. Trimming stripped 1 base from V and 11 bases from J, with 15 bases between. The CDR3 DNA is TGTGCCAGCAGCTTGTCAGGGCCGGAACAGCAGTACTTC. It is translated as CASSLSGPEQQYF.

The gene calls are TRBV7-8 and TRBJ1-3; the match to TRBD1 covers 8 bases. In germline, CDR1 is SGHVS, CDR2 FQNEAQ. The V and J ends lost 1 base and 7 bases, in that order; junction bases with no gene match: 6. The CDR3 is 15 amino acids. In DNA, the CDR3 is TGTGCCAGCAGCTTAGGAGGACAGGGCTGGAACACCATATATTTT. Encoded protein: CASSLGGQGWNTIYF. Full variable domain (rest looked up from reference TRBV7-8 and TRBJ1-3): GAGVSQSPRYKVAKRGQDVALRCDPISGHVSLFWYQQALGQGPEFLTYFQNEAQLDKSGLPSDRFFAERPEGSVSTLKIQRTQQEDSAVYLCASSLGGQGWNTIYFGEGSWLTVV.

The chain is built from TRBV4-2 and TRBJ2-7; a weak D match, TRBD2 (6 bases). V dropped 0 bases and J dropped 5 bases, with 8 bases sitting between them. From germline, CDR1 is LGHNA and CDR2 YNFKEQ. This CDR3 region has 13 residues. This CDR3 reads CASSQDWGDEQYF. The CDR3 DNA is TGTGCCAGCAGCCAAGATTGGGGGGACGAGCAGTACTTC.

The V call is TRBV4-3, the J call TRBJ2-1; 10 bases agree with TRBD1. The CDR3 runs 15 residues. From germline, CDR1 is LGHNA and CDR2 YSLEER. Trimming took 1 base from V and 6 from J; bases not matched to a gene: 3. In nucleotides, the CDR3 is TGCGCCAGCAGCCAAGGACAGGGGGCAAGCAATGAGCAGTTCTTC. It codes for CASSQGQGASNEQFF.

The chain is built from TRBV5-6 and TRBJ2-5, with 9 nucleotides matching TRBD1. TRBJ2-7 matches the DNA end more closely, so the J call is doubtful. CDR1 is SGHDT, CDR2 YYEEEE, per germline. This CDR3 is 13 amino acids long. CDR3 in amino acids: CASSRDRVNEQYF. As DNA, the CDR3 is TGTGCCAGCAGCCGGGACAGGGTAAACGAGCAGTACTTC.

The CDR3 loop is CASSLSSGRTDTQYF. The CDR3, as DNA: TGTGCCAGCAGCTTATCTAGCGGGCGCACAGATACGCAGTATTTT. The rearrangement links TRBV5-4 to TRBJ2-3; 8 nucleotides match TRBD2. In germline, CDR1 is SGHNT, CDR2 YYREEE (reference sequence). The junction had 3 bases not matched to a gene; V was cut back by 2 bases and J by 1 base. CDR3 length: 15 amino acids.

The CDR3 is CASSHGVGGTGNTIYF. CDR3 DNA sequence: TGTGCCAGCAGCCATGGCGTAGGGGGTACTGGAAACACCATATATTTT. This chain links TRBV16 with TRBJ1-3; D is perhaps TRBD1 (6 bases). In germline, CDR1 is KGHSY, CDR2 FQNENV. The CDR3 runs 16 residues. V dropped 3 bases and J dropped 2 bases, with 14 bases sitting between them.

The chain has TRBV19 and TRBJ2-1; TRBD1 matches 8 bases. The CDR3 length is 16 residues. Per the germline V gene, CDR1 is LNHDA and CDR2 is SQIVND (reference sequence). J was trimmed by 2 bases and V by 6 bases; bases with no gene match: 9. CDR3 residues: CASSPDEDRAYNEQFF. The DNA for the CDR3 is TGTGCCAGTAGCCCCGATGAGGACAGGGCCTACAATGAGCAGTTCTTC.

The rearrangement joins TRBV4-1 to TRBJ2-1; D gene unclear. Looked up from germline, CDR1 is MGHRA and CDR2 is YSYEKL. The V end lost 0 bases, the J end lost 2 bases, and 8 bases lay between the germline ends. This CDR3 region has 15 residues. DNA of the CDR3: TGCGCCAGCAGCCAAGATCAACCGGCCTACAATGAGCAGTTCTTC. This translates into CASSQDQPAYNEQFF.

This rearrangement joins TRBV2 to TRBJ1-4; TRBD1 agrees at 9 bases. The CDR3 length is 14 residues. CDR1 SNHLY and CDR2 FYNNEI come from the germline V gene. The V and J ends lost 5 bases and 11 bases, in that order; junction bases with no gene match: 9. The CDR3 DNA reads TGTGCCAGCAGTAACCGGGACAGGGTGCTCAAACTGTTTTTT. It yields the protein CASSNRDRVLKLFF.

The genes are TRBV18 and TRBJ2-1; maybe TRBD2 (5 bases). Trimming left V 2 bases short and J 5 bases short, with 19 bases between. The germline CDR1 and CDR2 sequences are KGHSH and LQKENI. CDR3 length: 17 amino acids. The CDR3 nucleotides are TGTGCCAGCTCACCAGTTCGAGTGCGTCTAGCACACAATGAGCAGTTCTTC. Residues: CASSPVRVRLAHNEQFF.

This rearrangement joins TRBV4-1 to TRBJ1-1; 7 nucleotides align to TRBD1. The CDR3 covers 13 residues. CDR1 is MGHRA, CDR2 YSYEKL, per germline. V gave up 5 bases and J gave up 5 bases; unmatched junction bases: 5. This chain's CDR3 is CASSSPTGTEAFF. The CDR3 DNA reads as TGCGCCAGCAGCTCGCCGACAGGGACTGAAGCTTTCTTT.

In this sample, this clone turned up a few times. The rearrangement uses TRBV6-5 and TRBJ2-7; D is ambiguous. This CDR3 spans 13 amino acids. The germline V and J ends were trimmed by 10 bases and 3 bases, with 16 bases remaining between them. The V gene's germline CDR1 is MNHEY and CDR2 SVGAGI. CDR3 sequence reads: CATYWAPNYEQYF. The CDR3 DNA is TGTGCCACCTACTGGGCCCCAAACTACGAGCAGTACTTC.

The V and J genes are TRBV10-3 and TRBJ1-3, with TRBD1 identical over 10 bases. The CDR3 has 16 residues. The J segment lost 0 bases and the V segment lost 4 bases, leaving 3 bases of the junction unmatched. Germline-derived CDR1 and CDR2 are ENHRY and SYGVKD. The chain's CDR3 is CAISGGQGRSGNTIYF. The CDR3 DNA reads TGTGCCATCAGTGGGGGACAGGGGCGCTCTGGAAACACCATATATTTT.